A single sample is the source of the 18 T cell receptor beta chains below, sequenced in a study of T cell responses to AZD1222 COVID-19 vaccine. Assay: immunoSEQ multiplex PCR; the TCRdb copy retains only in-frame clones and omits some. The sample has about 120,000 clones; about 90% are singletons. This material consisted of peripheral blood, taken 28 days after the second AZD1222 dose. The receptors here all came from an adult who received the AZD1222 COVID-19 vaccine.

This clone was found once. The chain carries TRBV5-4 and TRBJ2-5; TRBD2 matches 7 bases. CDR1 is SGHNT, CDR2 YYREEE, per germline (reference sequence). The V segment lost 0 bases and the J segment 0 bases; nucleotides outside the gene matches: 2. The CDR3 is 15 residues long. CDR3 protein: CASSLAGGYQETQYF. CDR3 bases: TGTGCCAGCAGCTTGGCCGGGGGGTACCAAGAGACCCAGTACTTC.

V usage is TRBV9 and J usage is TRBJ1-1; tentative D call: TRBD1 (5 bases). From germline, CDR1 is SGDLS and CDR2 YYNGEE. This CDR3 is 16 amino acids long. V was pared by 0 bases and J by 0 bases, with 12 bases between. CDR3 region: CASSVDSGTVNTEAFF. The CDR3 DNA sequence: TGTGCCAGCAGCGTAGATTCCGGGACGGTGAACACTGAAGCTTTCTTT.

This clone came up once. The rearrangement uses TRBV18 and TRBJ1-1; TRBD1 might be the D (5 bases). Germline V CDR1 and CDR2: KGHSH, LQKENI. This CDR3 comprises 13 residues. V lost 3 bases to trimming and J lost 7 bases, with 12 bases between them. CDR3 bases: TGTGCCAGCTCACCGGGGGACGGTTATGAAGCTTTCTTT. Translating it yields CASSPGDGYEAFF.

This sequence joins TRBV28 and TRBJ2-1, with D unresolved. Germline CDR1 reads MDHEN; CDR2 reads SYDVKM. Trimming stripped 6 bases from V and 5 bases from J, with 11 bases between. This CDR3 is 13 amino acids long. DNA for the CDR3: TGTGCCAGCAGACTTATGGCAAACAATGAGCAGTTCTTC. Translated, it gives CASRLMANNEQFF.

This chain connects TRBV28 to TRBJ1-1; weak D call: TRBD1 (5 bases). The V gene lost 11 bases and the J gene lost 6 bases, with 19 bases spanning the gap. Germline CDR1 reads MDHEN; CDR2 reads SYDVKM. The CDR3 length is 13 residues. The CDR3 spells CAARGVLVPEAFF. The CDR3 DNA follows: TGTGCCGCCCGGGGCGTCCTAGTACCTGAAGCTTTCTTT.

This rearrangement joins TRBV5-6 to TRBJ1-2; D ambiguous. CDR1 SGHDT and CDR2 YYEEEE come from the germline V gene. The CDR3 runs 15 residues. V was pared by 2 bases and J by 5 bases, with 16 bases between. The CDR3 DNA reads TGTGCCAGCAGCTTTAAGGACTCCCGAGGGTATGGCTACACCTTC. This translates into CASSFKDSRGYGYTF.

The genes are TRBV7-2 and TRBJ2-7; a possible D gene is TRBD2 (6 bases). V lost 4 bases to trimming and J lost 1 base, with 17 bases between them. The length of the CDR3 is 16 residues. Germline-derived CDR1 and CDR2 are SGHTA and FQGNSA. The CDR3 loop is CASSSYLSGLSYEQYF. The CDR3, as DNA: TGTGCCAGCAGCTCCTATCTCAGCGGGCTTTCCTACGAGCAGTACTTC.

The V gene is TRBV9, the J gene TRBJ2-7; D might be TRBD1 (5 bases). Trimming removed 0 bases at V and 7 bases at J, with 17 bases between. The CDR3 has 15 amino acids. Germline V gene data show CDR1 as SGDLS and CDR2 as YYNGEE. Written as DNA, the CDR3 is TGTGCCAGCAGCGTAGGGGGCACGGATTTGTGGGAGCAGTACTTC. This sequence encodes CASSVGGTDLWEQYF.

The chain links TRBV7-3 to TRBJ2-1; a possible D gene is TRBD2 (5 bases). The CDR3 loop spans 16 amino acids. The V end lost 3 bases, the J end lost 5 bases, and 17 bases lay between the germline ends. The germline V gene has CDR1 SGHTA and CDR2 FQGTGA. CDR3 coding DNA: TGTGCCAGCAGCTTCGGACTGGTCCTAGGAGACAATGAGCAGTTCTTC. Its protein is CASSFGLVLGDNEQFF.

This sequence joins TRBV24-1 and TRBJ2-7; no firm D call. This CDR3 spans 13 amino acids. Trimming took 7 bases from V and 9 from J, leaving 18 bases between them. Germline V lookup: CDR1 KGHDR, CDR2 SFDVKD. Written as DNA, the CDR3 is TGTGCCACCAGCCCCGAGGCAGCTGTATGGCAGTACTTC. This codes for CATSPEAAVWQYF.

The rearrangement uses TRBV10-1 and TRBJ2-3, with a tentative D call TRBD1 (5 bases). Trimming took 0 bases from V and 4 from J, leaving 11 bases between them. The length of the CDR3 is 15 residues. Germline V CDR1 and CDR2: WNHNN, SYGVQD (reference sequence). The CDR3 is CASSESSRVADTQYF. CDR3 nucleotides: TGCGCCAGCAGTGAGTCTTCCAGGGTGGCAGATACGCAGTATTTT.

The CDR3 region has the DNA TGTGCCAGCAGTTACTCCGACAGGGTCCACGAGCAGTACTTC. Amino acid sequence: CASSYSDRVHEQYF. This chain joins TRBV6-5 and TRBJ2-7; 7 nucleotides line up with TRBD1. This CDR3 is 14 amino acids long. Germline V gives CDR1 MNHEY, CDR2 SVGAGI. Trimming at V came to 0 bases and at J to 5 bases, leaving 4 bases not matched to a gene.

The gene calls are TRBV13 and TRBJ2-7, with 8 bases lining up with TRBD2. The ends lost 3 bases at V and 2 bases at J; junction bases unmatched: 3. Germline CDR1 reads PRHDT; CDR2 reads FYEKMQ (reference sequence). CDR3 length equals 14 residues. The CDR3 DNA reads TGTGCCAGCAGCTTGATCGGGAGGGCCTACGAGCAGTACTTC. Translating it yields CASSLIGRAYEQYF.

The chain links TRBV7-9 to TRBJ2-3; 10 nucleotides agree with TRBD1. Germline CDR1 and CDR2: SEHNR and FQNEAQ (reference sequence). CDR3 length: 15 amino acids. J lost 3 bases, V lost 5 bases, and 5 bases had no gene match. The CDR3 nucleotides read TGTGCCAGCAGCCCACGACAGGGGGCGACAGATACGCAGTATTTT. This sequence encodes CASSPRQGATDTQYF.

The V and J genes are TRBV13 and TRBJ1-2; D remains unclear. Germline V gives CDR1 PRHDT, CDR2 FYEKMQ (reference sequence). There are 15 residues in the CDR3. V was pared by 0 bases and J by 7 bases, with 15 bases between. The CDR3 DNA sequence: TGTGCCAGCAGCTTAGGCGATTCCCCGGCGGGTGGCTACACCTTC. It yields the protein CASSLGDSPAGGYTF.

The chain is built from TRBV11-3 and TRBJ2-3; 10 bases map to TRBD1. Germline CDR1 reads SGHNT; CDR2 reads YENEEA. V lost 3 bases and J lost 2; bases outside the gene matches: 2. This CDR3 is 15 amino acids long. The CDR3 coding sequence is TGTGCCAGCAGCTTTGGGACAGGGGTCACAGATACGCAGTATTTT. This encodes CASSFGTGVTDTQYF.

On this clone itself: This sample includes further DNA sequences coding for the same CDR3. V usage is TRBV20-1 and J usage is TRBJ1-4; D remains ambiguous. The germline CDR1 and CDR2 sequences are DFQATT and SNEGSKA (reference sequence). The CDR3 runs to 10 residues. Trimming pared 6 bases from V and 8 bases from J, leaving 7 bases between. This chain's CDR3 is CSALEEKLFF. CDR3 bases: TGCAGTGCATTGGAGGAAAAACTGTTTTTT.

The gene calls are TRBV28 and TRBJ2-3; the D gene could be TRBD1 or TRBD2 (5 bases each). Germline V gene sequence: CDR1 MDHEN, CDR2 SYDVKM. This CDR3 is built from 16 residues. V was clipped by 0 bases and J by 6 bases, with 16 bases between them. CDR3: CASSLWGVLRGDTQYF. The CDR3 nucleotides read TGTGCCAGCAGTTTATGGGGGGTGCTCCGCGGGGATACGCAGTATTTT.